The next 2 T cell receptor beta chains were all read from a single sample in a study of chemoradiotherapy in HPV16-positive cancers. Only in-frame clones appear in the TCRdb table, and some are missing; sequencing was by immunoSEQ multiplex PCR. The repertoire holds some 16,000 clones, with over 70% as singletons. This specimen was collected from a patient who underwent chemoradiotherapy. The receptors were sampled from a human donor with HPV-associated anogenital cancer.

V gene TRBV7-9 combines with J gene TRBJ2-7; perhaps TRBD1 as D (5 bases). This CDR3 comprises 14 residues. Germline V gene lookup returns CDR1 SEHNR and CDR2 FQNEAQ (reference sequence). Trimming took 1 base from V and 4 from J, leaving 11 bases between them. The CDR3 sequence is CASSLEGRNYEQYF. In nucleotides, the CDR3 is TGTGCCAGCAGCTTAGAGGGGCGGAATTACGAGCAGTACTTC.

The chain combines TRBV5-8 with TRBJ2-5, with D unresolved. This CDR3 region has 15 residues. Trimming took 6 bases from V and 2 from J, leaving 17 bases between them. Looked up from germline, CDR1 is SGHTS and CDR2 is YDEGEE. The CDR3 spells CASTFLYPEQETQYF. CDR3 nucleotide sequence: TGTGCCAGCACCTTCTTGTATCCGGAGCAAGAGACCCAGTACTTC.